This T cell receptor (beta chain) was retrieved from a study of T-cell memory formation after mild COVID-19. The CDR3 totals 15 residues. Germline V gene lookup returns CDR1 LGHNA and CDR2 YSLEER. The junction had 5 bases not matched to a gene; V was cut back by 3 bases and J by 3 bases. This clonotype came up a few times. TCRdb re-derived calls from the 5' RACE reads in MiXCR, one entry per CDR3 protein. The sample consists of almost 550,000 distinct CDR3 sequences, approximately 20% of them appearing once. The sequencing input was PBMCs or a T cell subset sorted from them (not recorded which). This chain uses TRBV4-3 with TRBJ2-7; 10 positions agree with TRBD1. This TCR was sampled from an adult woman who had mild COVID-19 (a few samples of this study predate the infection). Cell type and time point are not known. The CDR3, as DNA: TGCGCCAGCAGCCAGTACCGGGACAGGGGCTACGAGCAGTACTTC. Protein: CASSQYRDRGYEQYF.